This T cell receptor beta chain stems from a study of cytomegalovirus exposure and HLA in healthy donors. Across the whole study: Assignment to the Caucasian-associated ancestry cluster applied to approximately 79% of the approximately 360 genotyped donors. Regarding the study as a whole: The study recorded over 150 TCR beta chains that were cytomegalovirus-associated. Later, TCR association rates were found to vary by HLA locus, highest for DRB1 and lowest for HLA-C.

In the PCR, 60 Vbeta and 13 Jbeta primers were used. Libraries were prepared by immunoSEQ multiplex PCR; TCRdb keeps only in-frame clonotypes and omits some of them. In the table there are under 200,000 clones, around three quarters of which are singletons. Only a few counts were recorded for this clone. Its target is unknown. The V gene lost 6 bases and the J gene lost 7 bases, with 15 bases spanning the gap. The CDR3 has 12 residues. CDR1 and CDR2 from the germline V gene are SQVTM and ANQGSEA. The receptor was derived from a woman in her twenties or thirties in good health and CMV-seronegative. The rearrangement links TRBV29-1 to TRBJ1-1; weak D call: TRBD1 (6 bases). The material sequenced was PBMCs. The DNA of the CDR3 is TGCAGCGTAACAACAGGGTTCGGTGAAGCTTTCTTT. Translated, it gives CSVTTGFGEAFF. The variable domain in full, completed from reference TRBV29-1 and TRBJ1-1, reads SAVISQKPSRDICQRGTSLTIQCQVDSQVTMMFWYRQQPGQSLTLIATANQGSEATYESGFVIDKFPISRPNLTFSTLTVSNMSPEDSSIYLCSVTTGFGEAFFGQGTRLTVV.